Below are 23 T cell receptor beta chains sequenced from a single sample in a study of regulatory T cells in long-lasting Graves disease. Time point described: newly diagnosed GD, antithyroid drugs for less than 3 months. The authors made the TCR library using RNA they extracted from PBMCs. Construction of TCR beta libraries relied on iRepertoire HTBI primers and on Arm-PCR targeting CDR3 regions. TCRdb passed the multiplex PCR reads through MiXCR, listing each CDR3 protein once. The sample records over 400,000 distinct CDR3 sequences, approximately 14% being singletons. The same data also contributed to another study, on T cells in Graves' hyperthyroidism and ophthalmopathy.

The sequences come from peripheral blood mononuclear cells (PBMCs), collected at new diagnosis, from a patient treated with antithyroid drugs. The receptors here all came from a woman aged 50 to 60 with Graves disease.

This clonotype was seen many times. V gene TRBV29-1 combines with J gene TRBJ2-7, with D unclear. Germline CDR1 and CDR2: SQVTM and ANQGSEA. Between the trimmed V and J ends, which lost 2 bases and 0 bases, there was a span of 11 bases. The CDR3 totals 14 residues. This chain's CDR3 is CSVEPQAGSYEQYF. CDR3 nucleotide sequence: TGCAGCGTTGAACCCCAGGCAGGCTCCTACGAGCAGTACTTC.

The genes are TRBV6-1 and TRBJ1-5; D remains unclear. The V gene lost 5 bases and the J gene lost 1 base, with 12 bases spanning the gap. Germline V gives CDR1 MNHNS, CDR2 SASEGT. The CDR3 loop spans 15 amino acids. The CDR3 is CASSPWVGSNQPQHF. The CDR3 DNA reads TGTGCCAGCAGTCCCTGGGTGGGAAGCAATCAGCCCCAGCATTTT.

In its sample, this clonotype was seen a few times. The gene calls are TRBV29-1 and TRBJ2-7, with TRBD2 matching over 7 bases. J gave up 7 bases and V 3 bases, and 18 bases lay outside the gene matches. The CDR3 extends over 16 amino acids. From germline, CDR1 is SQVTM and CDR2 ANQGSEA. Here the CDR3 DNA reads TGCAGCGTTGATGGCTGGAGCGGGACGGCCACTGGGGAGCAGTACTTC. This translates into CSVDGWSGTATGEQYF.

In regard to this clonotype: One junction end disagrees with the germline gene, perhaps due to a read error. J is TRBJ2-5 and V is TRBV2; 7 nucleotides line up with TRBD1. Germline V lookup: CDR1 SNHLY, CDR2 FYNNEI. This CDR3 has 13 amino acids. CDR3 bases: TGTGCCAGCAATGATGACAGGGCAGTGACCCGGTACTTC. Encoded protein: CASNDDRAVTRYF. The full variable domain, rest sourced from reference TRBV2 and TRBJ2-5, is EPEVTQTPSHQVTQMGQEVILRCVPISNHLYFYWYRQILGQKVEFLVSFYNNEISEKSEIFDDQFSVERPDGSNFTLKIRSTKLEDSAMYFCASNDDRAVTRYFGPGTRLLVL.

This clonotype has a handful of counts. The V and J genes are TRBV5-1 and TRBJ2-7, with 15 bases fitting TRBD2. With 0 bases clipped from V and 7 bases from J, the junction kept 5 bases outside the gene matches. CDR3 size: 16 residues. In germline, CDR1 is SGHRS, CDR2 YFSETQ. The CDR3 nucleotides are TGCGCCAGCAGCTTGGTGGCGGGACTAGCGGGAGGTGAGCAGTACTTC. It translates to CASSLVAGLAGGEQYF.

There are many counts of this clonotype. This rearrangement joins TRBV28 to TRBJ2-7; D possibly corresponds to TRBD1 (5 bases). The length of the CDR3 is 16 residues. Per the germline V gene, CDR1 is MDHEN and CDR2 is SYDVKM. V dropped 7 bases and J dropped 0 bases, with 19 bases sitting between them. The CDR3 sequence is CASTPGPEKGSYEQYF. The CDR3 DNA follows: TGTGCCAGCACTCCAGGGCCGGAAAAGGGCTCCTACGAGCAGTACTTC.

The chain's CDR3 is CASRPYRDGTIDGNQPQHF. CDR3 nucleotide sequence: TGTGCCAGCAGGCCATATCGGGACGGGACTATAGATGGCAATCAGCCCCAGCATTTT. V is TRBV28 and J is TRBJ1-5; a weak D match, TRBD1 (5 bases). V dropped 6 bases and J dropped 2 bases, with 26 bases sitting between them. Looked up from germline, CDR1 is MDHEN and CDR2 is SYDVKM. The CDR3 is 19 amino acids.

This clonotype has a count of ten or more. The CDR3 nucleotides read TGTGCCAGCAGCTACGGGACAGGGGGCTACGAGCAGTACTTC. Its translation is CASSYGTGGYEQYF. J is TRBJ2-7 and V is TRBV6-5, with 11 bases fitting TRBD1. Germline V CDR1 and CDR2: MNHEY, SVGAGI. The CDR3 contains 14 residues. Unmatched junction bases numbered 4, after V lost 6 bases and J lost 3 bases.

Only a few counts were recorded for this clonotype. V and J are TRBV28 and TRBJ2-7; TRBD1 aligns across 8 bases. CDR3 length: 13 amino acids. The V and J ends lost 11 bases and 1 base, in that order; junction bases with no gene match: 7. Germline CDR1 reads MDHEN; CDR2 reads SYDVKM. The CDR3 is CASRTGRSYEQYF. The CDR3 coding sequence is TGTGCCTCACGGACAGGGAGATCCTACGAGCAGTACTTC. Full variable domain (rest looked up from reference TRBV28 and TRBJ2-7): DVKVTQSSRYLVKRTGEKVFLECVQDMDHENMFWYRQDPGLGLRLIYFSYDVKMKEKGDIPEGYSVSREKKERFSLILESASTNQTSMYLCASRTGRSYEQYFGPGTRLTVT.

The V and J genes are TRBV5-1 and TRBJ2-5; maybe TRBD1 (6 bases). Trimming pared 4 bases from V and 3 bases from J, leaving 13 bases between. The CDR3 extends over 14 amino acids. CDR1 and CDR2 from the germline V gene are SGHRS and YFSETQ. In DNA form, the CDR3 reads TGCGCCAGCAGCGTCAGGGGAAGGGAAGAGACCCAGTACTTC. It translates to CASSVRGREETQYF.

A few counts support this clonotype. The chain joins TRBV9 to TRBJ2-2; 9 positions agree with TRBD1. This CDR3 spans 14 amino acids. The V and J ends lost 4 bases and 4 bases, in that order; junction bases with no gene match: 2. Germline CDR1 SGDLS, CDR2 YYNGEE. CDR3 region: CASSKDRGTGELFF. CDR3 sequence (DNA): TGTGCCAGCAGCAAGGACAGGGGCACCGGGGAGCTGTTTTTT.

The sample holds many counts of this clonotype. This chain joins TRBV5-1 and TRBJ2-7; 8 bases map to TRBD1. The CDR3 covers 14 residues. V lost 4 bases, J lost 2 bases, and 5 bases stayed unmatched. Germline V gene sequence: CDR1 SGHRS, CDR2 YFSETQ. This CDR3 is CASSKGTGTYEQYF. The CDR3 DNA reads TGCGCCAGCAGCAAAGGGACAGGCACCTACGAGCAGTACTTC.

This clonotype occurred a few times. The J gene is TRBJ1-2, the V gene TRBV10-3; D gene unclear. V was clipped by 0 bases and J by 8 bases, with 19 bases between them. The CDR3 is 16 residues long. The germline V gene has CDR1 ENHRY and CDR2 SYGVKD. CDR3 nucleotides: TGTGCCATCAGTGAGTCGAACACGCCGGCGGCCAGCGGCTACACCTTC. Protein sequence: CAISESNTPAASGYTF.

V gene TRBV20-1 combines with J gene TRBJ2-3; D unclear. The V gene's germline CDR1 is DFQATT and CDR2 SNEGSKA (reference sequence). The V end lost 6 bases, the J end lost 4 bases, and 20 bases lay between the germline ends. There are 15 residues in the CDR3. The CDR3 is CSAHAQEVGADTQYF. The DNA of the CDR3 is TGCAGTGCCCATGCTCAGGAAGTGGGTGCAGATACGCAGTATTTT.

This clonotype has at least ten counts. V usage is TRBV20-1 and J usage is TRBJ2-7; D is unresolved. CDR3 length equals 14 residues. Per germline, CDR1 DFQATT and CDR2 SNEGSKA (reference sequence). V was pared by 3 bases and J by 3 bases, with 15 bases between. The CDR3 nucleotides are TGCAGTGCTAGGGAGAAGTGGGATTACTACGAGCAGTACTTC. It translates to CSAREKWDYYEQYF.

This clonotype was detected ten times or more. V usage is TRBV9 and J usage is TRBJ2-7, with TRBD1 matching over 7 bases. Germline values: CDR1 SGDLS, CDR2 YYNGEE. The CDR3 spans 15 residues. V was clipped by 4 bases and J by 2 bases; unmatched bases: 9. The CDR3 DNA follows: TGTGCCAGCAGCCCAGAAGGGACAGACACCTACGAGCAGTACTTC. Its translation: CASSPEGTDTYEQYF.

This clonotype was seen ten or more times. The chain joins TRBV11-2 to TRBJ2-2; 7 bases fit TRBD2. CDR1 SGHAT and CDR2 FQNNGV come from the germline V gene. This CDR3 is built from 16 residues. Germline trimming cut 5 bases from V and 4 bases from J; bases unmatched to any gene: 10. The CDR3 here is CASSRLSSGSTGELFF. CDR3 DNA: TGTGCCAGCAGCCGTCTCTCTAGCGGATCCACCGGGGAGCTGTTTTTT.

Ten or more counts support this clonotype. In DNA, the CDR3 is TGTGCTAGTGGTTCCGGCGGGTCGTACCAAGAGACCCAGTACTTC. It is translated as CASGSGGSYQETQYF. This chain links TRBV12-5 with TRBJ2-5; the D gene is possibly TRBD2 (5 bases). Trimming took 4 bases from V and 0 from J, leaving 12 bases between them. This CDR3 comprises 15 residues. The germline CDR1 and CDR2 sequences are LGHNT and FRNRAP.

Of note for this clonotype: Germline is not matched at one junction end, which may reflect a read error. CDR3 region: CVTSDAGPSSYNEQFF. As DNA, the CDR3 is TGTGTCACCAGTGATGCGGGTCCGAGCTCCTACAATGAGCAGTTCTTC. The chain employs TRBV24-1 and TRBJ2-1; D is perhaps TRBD2 (5 bases). Germline V gene sequence: CDR1 KGHDR, CDR2 SFDVKD. This CDR3 has 16 residues.

This clonotype appeared many times. This chain connects TRBV12-3 or TRBV12-4 to TRBJ2-1; 9 nucleotides line up with TRBD1. The CDR3 is made up of 15 amino acids. The ends lost 0 bases at V and 9 bases at J; junction bases unmatched: 6. CDR3 DNA sequence: TGTGCCAGCAGTTTAGCCGGGACAGGGCTCAGTGAGCAGTTCTTC. This gives the protein CASSLAGTGLSEQFF.

The chain combines TRBV20-1 with TRBJ1-6, with TRBD1 as a possible D gene (5 bases). The germline V gene encodes CDR1 DFQATT and CDR2 SNEGSKA (reference sequence). Deletions cut 0 bases from V and 6 bases from J, with 15 bases between. This CDR3 has 16 amino acids. CDR3 sequence reads: CSARDLRAGGNSPLHF. The CDR3 DNA reads as TGCAGTGCTAGAGATCTCAGGGCAGGAGGTAATTCACCCCTCCACTTT.

This rearrangement joins TRBV30 to TRBJ1-2, with D hard to call. The length of the CDR3 is 14 residues. From germline, CDR1 is GTSNPN and CDR2 SVGIG (reference sequence). V dropped 3 bases and J dropped 4 bases, with 15 bases sitting between them. CDR3 bases: TGTGCCTGGAGGATGGCAGTGTATGGCTATGGCTACACCTTC. It translates to CAWRMAVYGYGYTF.

There are a few counts of this clonotype. This chain connects TRBV27 to TRBJ2-2, with 7 bases that match TRBD1. With 2 bases clipped from V and 3 bases from J, the junction kept 3 bases outside the gene matches. CDR3 size: 15 residues. Germline-derived CDR1 and CDR2 are MNHEY and SMNVEV (reference sequence). CDR3 coding DNA: TGTGCCAGCAGTTTAGGGGACAGATACACCGGGGAGCTGTTTTTT. This sequence encodes CASSLGDRYTGELFF.